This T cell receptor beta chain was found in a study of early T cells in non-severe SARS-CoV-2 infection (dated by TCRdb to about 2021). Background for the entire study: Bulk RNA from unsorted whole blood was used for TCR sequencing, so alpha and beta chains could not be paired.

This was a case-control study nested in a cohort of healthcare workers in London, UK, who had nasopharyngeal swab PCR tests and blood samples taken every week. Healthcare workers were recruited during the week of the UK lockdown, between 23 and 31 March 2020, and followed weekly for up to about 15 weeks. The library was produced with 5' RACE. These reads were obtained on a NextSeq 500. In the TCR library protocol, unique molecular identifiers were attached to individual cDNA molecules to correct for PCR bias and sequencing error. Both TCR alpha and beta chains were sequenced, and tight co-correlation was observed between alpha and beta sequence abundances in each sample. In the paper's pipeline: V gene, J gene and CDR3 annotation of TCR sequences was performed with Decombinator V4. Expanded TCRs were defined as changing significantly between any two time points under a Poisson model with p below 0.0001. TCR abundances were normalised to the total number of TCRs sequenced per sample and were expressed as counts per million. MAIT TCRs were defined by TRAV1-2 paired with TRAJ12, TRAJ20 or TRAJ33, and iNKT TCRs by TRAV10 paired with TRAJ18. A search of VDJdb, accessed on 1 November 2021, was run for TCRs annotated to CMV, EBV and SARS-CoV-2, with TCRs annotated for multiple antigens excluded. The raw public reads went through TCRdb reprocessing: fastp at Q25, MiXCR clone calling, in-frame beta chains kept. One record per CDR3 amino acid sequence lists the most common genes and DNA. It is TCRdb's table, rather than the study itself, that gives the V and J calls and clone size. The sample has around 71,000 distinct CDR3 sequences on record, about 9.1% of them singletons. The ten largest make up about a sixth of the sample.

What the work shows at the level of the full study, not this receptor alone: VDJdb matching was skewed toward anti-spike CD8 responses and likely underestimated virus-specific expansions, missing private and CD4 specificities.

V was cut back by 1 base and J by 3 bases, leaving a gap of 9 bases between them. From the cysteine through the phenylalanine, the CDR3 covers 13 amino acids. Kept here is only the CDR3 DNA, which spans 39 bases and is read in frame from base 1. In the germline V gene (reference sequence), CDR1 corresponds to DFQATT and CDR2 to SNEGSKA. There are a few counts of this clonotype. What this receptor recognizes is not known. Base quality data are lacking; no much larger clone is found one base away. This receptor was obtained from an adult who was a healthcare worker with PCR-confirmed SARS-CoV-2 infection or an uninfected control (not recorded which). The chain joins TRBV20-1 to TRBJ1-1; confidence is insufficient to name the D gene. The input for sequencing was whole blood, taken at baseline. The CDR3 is CSARVRSYTEAFF. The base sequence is TGCAGTGCTAGAGTACGGAGCTACACTGAAGCTTTCTTT.